The present T cell receptor beta chain was sequenced within a study of technical replicates of blood from a few donors. There are 13 residues in the CDR3. Germline CDR1 reads SGHVS; CDR2 reads FNYEAQ. Between the trimmed V and J ends, which lost 4 bases and 0 bases, there was a span of 6 bases. TCRdb keeps only in-frame clones here, not all; method: immunoSEQ multiplex PCR. In the table there are around 62,000 clones, under 98% of which are singletons. The sequenced material came from T cells isolated from PBMCs. This sequence joins TRBV7-6 and TRBJ1-1, with D perhaps TRBD1 (5 bases). This sequence originates from a human donor in good health. The CDR3 DNA reads TGTGCCAGCAGCTCAGGGTTGAACACTGAAGCTTTCTTT. Translation gives CASSSGLNTEAFF.